These 20 T cell receptor beta chains originate from one sample sequenced in a study of shared clonotypes between healthy human individuals. Data came from immunoSEQ multiplex PCR; TCRdb stores just in-frame clones and leaves some out. This table has fewer than 850,000 clones, 72% appearing once. The sample taken for sequencing was memory CD4+ T cells sorted from blood. The subset is: CD45RA-negative fraction. Source of these receptors: a woman aged 25 to 39 in good health.

In this sample, this clone turned up once. V and J are TRBV28 and TRBJ1-2; possible D gene TRBD1, 6 bases. This CDR3 has 13 amino acids. The germline CDR1 and CDR2 sequences are MDHEN and SYDVKM. Trimming took off 7 bases at V and 5 bases at J, with 14 bases between the two ends. DNA for the CDR3: TGTGCCAGCATGGGGCAGGGGACATATGGCTACACCTTC. Protein product: CASMGQGTYGYTF.

The chain uses TRBV2 and TRBJ1-4; no definite D call. Germline CDR1 SNHLY, CDR2 FYNNEI. Trimming pared 0 bases from V and 8 bases from J, leaving 13 bases between. This CDR3 has 15 residues. This CDR3 is CASSEALGPREKLFF. The DNA for the CDR3 is TGTGCCAGCAGTGAAGCGCTAGGACCCCGAGAAAAACTGTTTTTT.

This chain connects TRBV6-4 to TRBJ1-2, with no clear D. CDR3 length: 12 amino acids. V lost 9 bases, J lost 1 base, and 9 bases lay in between. Germline CDR1 and CDR2: MRHNA and SNTAGT. The CDR3 here is CARVSVNYGYTF. CDR3 bases: TGTGCCAGGGTTTCAGTTAACTATGGCTACACCTTC.

The chain combines TRBV5-1 with TRBJ1-2; 7 nucleotides match TRBD1. V lost 4 bases, J lost 1 base, and 10 bases stayed unmatched. The germline gives CDR1 SGHRS, CDR2 YFSETQ. The CDR3 has 16 amino acids. The CDR3 sequence: CASSRGTDILNYGYTF. The CDR3 DNA reads TGCGCCAGCAGCCGCGGGACAGACATACTTAACTATGGCTACACCTTC.

This sequence joins TRBV4-1 and TRBJ2-2; D is undetermined. CDR3 length: 13 amino acids. Trimming cost V 6 bases and J 4 bases, with 9 bases left between them. In germline, CDR1 is MGHRA, CDR2 YSYEKL. CDR3 coding DNA: TGCGCCAGCAGAGGATTCGTCACCGGGGAGCTGTTTTTT. Protein: CASRGFVTGELFF.

This clone was counted only a few times. This chain joins TRBV30 and TRBJ2-2; D not certain. Germline V gene data show CDR1 as GTSNPN and CDR2 as SVGIG (reference sequence). Trimming cost V 0 bases and J 8 bases, with 4 bases left between them. There are 11 residues in the CDR3. This chain's CDR3 is CAWSVQGELFF. CDR3 sequence (DNA): TGTGCCTGGAGTGTGCAAGGGGAGCTGTTTTTT.

V is TRBV6-6 and J is TRBJ1-5; no firm D call. In germline, CDR1 is MNHNY, CDR2 SVGAGI (reference sequence). The V and J ends lost 2 bases and 4 bases respectively, with 12 bases between them. This CDR3 region has 15 residues. CDR3 nucleotide sequence: TGTGCCAGCAGTTACCCCACGGCCGGTAATCAGCCCCAGCATTTT. It is translated as CASSYPTAGNQPQHF.

This chain connects TRBV6-5 to TRBJ2-3; possibly TRBD2 for D (6 bases). There are 14 residues in the CDR3. Germline loops: CDR1 MNHEY, CDR2 SVGAGI. Trimming took 6 bases from V and 4 from J, leaving 14 bases between them. CDR3 sequence reads: CASRATSNSDTQYF. The CDR3 DNA reads TGTGCCAGCAGGGCAACTAGCAATTCAGATACGCAGTATTTT.

The gene calls are TRBV5-1 and TRBJ2-7; D tentatively reads TRBD1 or TRBD2 (5 bases each). CDR3 length: 17 amino acids. CDR1 and CDR2 (germline): SGHRS, YFSETQ. V shed 0 bases and J shed 5 bases, with 21 bases lying between them. This CDR3 is CASSLAGRAGAKDEQYF. CDR3 nucleotides: TGCGCCAGCAGCTTGGCGGGGCGAGCTGGCGCTAAGGACGAGCAGTACTTC.

This clone was detected ten times or more. The chain recombines TRBV19 with TRBJ2-7, with 7 bases matching TRBD1. Germline V gives CDR1 LNHDA, CDR2 SQIVND (reference sequence). The trim removed 9 bases at V and 5 bases at J, leaving 10 bases unmatched. The CDR3 is 13 residues long. In DNA, the CDR3 is TGTGCCAGCGAGAGACAGGGTACCAACGAGCAGTACTTC. It is translated as CASERQGTNEQYF.

On this clone itself: Other DNA sequences from this sample encode an identical CDR3 as well. The genes are TRBV2 and TRBJ2-1; D is possibly TRBD2 (5 bases). Trimming cost V 3 bases and J 0 bases, with 9 bases left between them. The CDR3 extends over 15 amino acids. Germline V CDR1 and CDR2: SNHLY, FYNNEI. The chain's CDR3 is CASSESGSSYNEQFF. The CDR3 DNA sequence: TGTGCCAGCAGTGAGAGCGGTAGCTCCTACAATGAGCAGTTCTTC.

The chain recombines TRBV30 with TRBJ2-3, with a possible D match to TRBD2 (6 bases). The CDR3 sequence is 14 residues long. V was cut by 0 bases and J by 5 bases, with 12 bases left in between. Germline CDR1 GTSNPN, CDR2 SVGIG (reference sequence). The CDR3 DNA is TGTGCCTGGAGTGTGTCTCCGGGAGAAGATACGCAGTATTTT. This translates into CAWSVSPGEDTQYF.

V is TRBV11-2 and J is TRBJ1-2; D possibly corresponds to TRBD1 (5 bases). CDR3 size: 14 residues. CDR1 and CDR2 from the germline V gene are SGHAT and FQNNGV. Trimming shortened V by 7 bases and J by 5 bases, and 17 bases separated the two germline ends. CDR3 amino acids: CASTHPTSGYGYTF. The DNA of the CDR3 is TGTGCCAGCACCCACCCGACGTCAGGGTATGGCTACACCTTC. The variable domain in full, with the rest retrieved from reference TRBV11-2 and TRBJ1-2, is EAGVAQSPRYKIIEKRQSVAFWCNPISGHATLYWYQQILGQGPKLLIQFQNNGVVDDSQLPKDRFSAERLKGVDSTLKIQPAKLEDSAVYLCASTHPTSGYGYTFGSGTRLTVV.

There are a few counts of this clone. This rearrangement joins TRBV7-2 to TRBJ1-4; D unclear. Per the germline V gene, CDR1 is SGHTA and CDR2 is FQGNSA. This CDR3 is built from 12 residues. V lost 2 bases to trimming and J lost 12 bases, with 10 bases between them. CDR3 loop: CASSLHLSELFF. The CDR3 region has the DNA TGTGCCAGCAGCTTACACCTTAGCGAACTGTTTTTT.

The gene calls are TRBV5-6 and TRBJ2-7, with TRBD2 as a possible D gene (6 bases). V lost 3 bases and J lost 1, with 8 bases in between. This CDR3 has 13 residues. In germline, CDR1 is SGHDT, CDR2 YYEEEE. CDR3 bases: TGTGCCAGCAGCTGGAGGGCGTCCTACGAGCAGTACTTC. It encodes CASSWRASYEQYF.

The V and J genes are TRBV2 and TRBJ2-2, with 8 bases fitting TRBD2. CDR1 SNHLY and CDR2 FYNNEI come from the germline V gene. The CDR3 has 15 amino acids. After removal of 1 base from V and 7 bases from J, the junction contained 5 bases not matched to a gene. CDR3 in DNA: TGTGCCAGCAGTGAAGAAGCGGGAGTGGGCGGGGAGCTGTTTTTT. Translating gives CASSEEAGVGGELFF.

The chain recombines TRBV10-3 with TRBJ1-5; D is unresolved. The germline CDR1 and CDR2 sequences are ENHRY and SYGVKD. V was trimmed by 4 bases and J by 1 base, leaving 11 bases between them. The CDR3 has 15 amino acids. CDR3 coding DNA: TGTGCCATCAGTGTAGAGGGAGGGAGCAATCAGCCCCAGCATTTT. It is translated as CAISVEGGSNQPQHF.

The chain uses TRBV10-3 and TRBJ1-1, with D uncertain. With 4 bases removed from V and 4 bases from J, the gap between germline ends came to 13 bases. Germline loops: CDR1 ENHRY, CDR2 SYGVKD. The CDR3 is 14 amino acids. This CDR3 is CAISAERGATEAFF. The CDR3 DNA reads TGTGCCATCAGTGCCGAGCGGGGTGCCACTGAAGCTTTCTTT.

V is TRBV4-2 and J is TRBJ2-7; D might be TRBD1 or TRBD2, each matching 5 bases. The CDR3 sequence is 15 residues long. Trimming took off 1 base at V and 2 bases at J, with 12 bases between the two ends. Germline-derived CDR1 and CDR2 are LGHNA and YNFKEQ. CDR3 DNA sequence: TGTGCCAGCAGCCAAGTCCAGGGAGTCACCTACGAGCAGTACTTC. The encoded protein is CASSQVQGVTYEQYF.

This rearrangement joins TRBV7-9 to TRBJ1-1, with 9 bases that match TRBD1. The length of the CDR3 is 16 residues. The germline V gene has CDR1 SEHNR and CDR2 FQNEAQ (reference sequence). Trimming at V came to 2 bases and at J to 1 base, leaving 5 bases not matched to a gene. The chain's CDR3 is CASSLSLGQGNTEAFF. In DNA form, the CDR3 reads TGTGCCAGCAGCTTAAGTTTGGGACAGGGGAACACTGAAGCTTTCTTT.